This T cell receptor beta chain was observed in a study of T cells in Graves' hyperthyroidism and ophthalmopathy. General study points: Before onset, by a median of around 6.1 months, the model predicted ophthalmopathy.

Uncontrolled infection, other autoimmune disease, pregnancy and lactation each barred patients from inclusion. V lost 4 bases and J 7 bases, leaving 18 bases between the germline ends. Looked up from germline, CDR1 is SGHRS and CDR2 is YFSETQ. The CDR3 has 14 residues. The table lists this clonotype with many counts. Its matching antigen is unknown. The investigators amplified TCR beta CDR3 regions from RNA transcripts. Using the HTBI primer set, a first-round RT-PCR was run on the TCR CDR3. TCRdb used MiXCR to reprocess the multiplex PCR reads, holding one entry per CDR3 protein. In the table there are under 300,000 distinct CDR3 sequences, roughly 15% of which are singletons.

The clonotype comes from a woman aged 40-49 years with Graves' hyperthyroidism that later progressed to Graves' ophthalmopathy. The chain couples TRBV5-1 to TRBJ2-7; D is possibly TRBD2 (6 bases). The sequenced sample consisted of blood. The CDR3 sequence is CASSQSGSEAEQYF. In DNA form, the CDR3 reads TGCGCCAGCAGCCAAAGCGGGTCGGAGGCGGAGCAGTACTTC.